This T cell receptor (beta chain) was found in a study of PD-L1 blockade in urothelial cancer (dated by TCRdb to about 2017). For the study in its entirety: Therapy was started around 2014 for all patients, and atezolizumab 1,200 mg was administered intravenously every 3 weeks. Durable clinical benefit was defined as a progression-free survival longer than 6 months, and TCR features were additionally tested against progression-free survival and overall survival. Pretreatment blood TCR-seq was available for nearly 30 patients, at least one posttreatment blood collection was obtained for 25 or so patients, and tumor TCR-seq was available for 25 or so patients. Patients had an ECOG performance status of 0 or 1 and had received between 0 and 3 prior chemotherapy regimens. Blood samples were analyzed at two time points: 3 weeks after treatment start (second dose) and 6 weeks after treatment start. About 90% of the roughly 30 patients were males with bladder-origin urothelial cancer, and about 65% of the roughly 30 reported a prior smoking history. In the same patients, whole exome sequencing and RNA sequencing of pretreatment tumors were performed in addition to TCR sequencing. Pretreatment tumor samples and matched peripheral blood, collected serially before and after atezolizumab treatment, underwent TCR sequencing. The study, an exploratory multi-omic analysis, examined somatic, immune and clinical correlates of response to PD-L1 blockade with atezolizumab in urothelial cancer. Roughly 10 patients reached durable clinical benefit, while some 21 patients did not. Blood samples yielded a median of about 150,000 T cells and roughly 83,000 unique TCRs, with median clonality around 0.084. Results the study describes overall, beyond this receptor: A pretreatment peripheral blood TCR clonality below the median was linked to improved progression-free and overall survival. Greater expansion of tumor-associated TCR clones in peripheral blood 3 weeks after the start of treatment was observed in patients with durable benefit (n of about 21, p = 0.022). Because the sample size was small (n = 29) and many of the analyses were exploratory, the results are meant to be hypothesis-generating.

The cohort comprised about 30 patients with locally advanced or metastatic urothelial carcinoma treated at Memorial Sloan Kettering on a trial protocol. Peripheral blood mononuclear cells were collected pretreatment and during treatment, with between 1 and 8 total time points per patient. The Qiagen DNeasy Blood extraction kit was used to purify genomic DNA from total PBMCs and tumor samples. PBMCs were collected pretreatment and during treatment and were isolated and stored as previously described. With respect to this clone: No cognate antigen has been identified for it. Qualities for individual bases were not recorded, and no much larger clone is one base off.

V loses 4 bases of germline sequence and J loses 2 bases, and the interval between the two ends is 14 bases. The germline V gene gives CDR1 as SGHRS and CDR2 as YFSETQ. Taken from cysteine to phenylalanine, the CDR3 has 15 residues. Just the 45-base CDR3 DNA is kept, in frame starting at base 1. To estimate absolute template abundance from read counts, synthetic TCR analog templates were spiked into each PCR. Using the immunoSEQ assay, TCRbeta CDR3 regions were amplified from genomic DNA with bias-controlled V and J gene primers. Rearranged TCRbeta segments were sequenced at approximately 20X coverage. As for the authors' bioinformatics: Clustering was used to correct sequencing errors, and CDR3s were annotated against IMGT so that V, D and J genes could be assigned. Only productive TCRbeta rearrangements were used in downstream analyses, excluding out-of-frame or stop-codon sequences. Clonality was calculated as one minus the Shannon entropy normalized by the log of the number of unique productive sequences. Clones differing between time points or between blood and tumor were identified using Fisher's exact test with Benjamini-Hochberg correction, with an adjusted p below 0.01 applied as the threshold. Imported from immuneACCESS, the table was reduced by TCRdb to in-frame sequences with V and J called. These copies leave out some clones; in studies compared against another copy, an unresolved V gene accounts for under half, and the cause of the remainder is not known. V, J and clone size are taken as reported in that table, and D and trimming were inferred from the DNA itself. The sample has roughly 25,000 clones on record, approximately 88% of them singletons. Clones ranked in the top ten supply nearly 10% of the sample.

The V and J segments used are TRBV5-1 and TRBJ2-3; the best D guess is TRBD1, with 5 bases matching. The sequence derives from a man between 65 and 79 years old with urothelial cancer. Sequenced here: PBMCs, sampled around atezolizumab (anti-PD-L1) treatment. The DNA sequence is TGCGCCAGCAGCCCCCAGGGTAGTAACACAGATACGCAGTATTTT. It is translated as CASSPQGSNTDTQYF.